This TCR beta chain comes out of a study of T cell repertoires in cytomegalovirus infection (dated by TCRdb to the late 2010s). For the wider study: The HLA type of each donor mattered for the analysis, because public TCR beta signatures pointed to carriage of CMV infection along with the matching HLA type.

The investigation overall reported the following: In the ex vivo response, HLA-C-restricted CMV-specific TCR beta clonotypes were dominant, and in two of eight donors the single most frequent clonotype came from this HLA-C-restricted group. Carriers of CMV infection plus the relevant HLA type were discriminated by the cumulative frequency of public TCR beta family members in the study cohort and in an independent roughly 350-donor cohort.

CDR1 and CDR2 were assigned from the germline V gene as WSHSY and SAAADI. Counted from cysteine to phenylalanine, this CDR3 has 12 amino acids. Of the read, only the CDR3 DNA is kept; its 36 bases are in frame from base 1. V loses 7 bases of germline sequence and J loses 1 base, and the interval between the two ends is 7 bases. These reads were obtained on an Illumina HiSeq 1500. Starting from the raw public reads, TCRdb applied fastp trimming at Q25, assembled clones with MiXCR and retained in-frame beta chains. Each entry is one CDR3 protein sequence, shown with its most common DNA and genes. This sample has roughly 180,000 distinct CDR3 sequences in its table, and roughly 30% of those were observed once. Just over 30% of the sample rests with the top ten. Points on this clonotype: The antigen it recognizes is unknown. No per-base quality is available; no much larger clone lies one base away.

The chain is made from TRBV10-2 and TRBJ1-1; TRBD1 is possibly the D segment (5 matching bases). Sequencing was done on a sample of PBMCs. The clonotype comes from a human donor in good health (CMV status not recorded). Some clones in this sample may be carry-over from other donors' samples. The nucleotides are TGCGCCAGCACCAGGGCGAACACTGAAGCTTTCTTT. This gives the protein CASTRANTEAFF.